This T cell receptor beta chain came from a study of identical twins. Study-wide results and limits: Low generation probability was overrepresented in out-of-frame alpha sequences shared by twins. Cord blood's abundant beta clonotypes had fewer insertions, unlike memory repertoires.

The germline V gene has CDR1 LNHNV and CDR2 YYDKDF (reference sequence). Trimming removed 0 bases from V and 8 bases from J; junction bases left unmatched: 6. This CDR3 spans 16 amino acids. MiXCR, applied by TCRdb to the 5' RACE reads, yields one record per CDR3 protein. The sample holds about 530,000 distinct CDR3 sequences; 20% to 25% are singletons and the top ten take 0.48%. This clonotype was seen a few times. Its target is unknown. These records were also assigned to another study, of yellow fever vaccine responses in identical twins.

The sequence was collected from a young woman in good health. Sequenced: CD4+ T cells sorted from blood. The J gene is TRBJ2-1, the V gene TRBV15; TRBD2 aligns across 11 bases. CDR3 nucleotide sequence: TGTGCCACCAGCAGAGATACTAGCGGGGGCAGCTATGAGCAGTTCTTC. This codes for CATSRDTSGGSYEQFF.